This section outlines one TCR beta chain sequence together with its context. The V gene's germline CDR1 is MNHEY and CDR2 SVGAGI. V was pared by 2 bases and J by 7 bases, with 14 bases between. The CDR3 runs 14 residues. This sample was taken from a study of blood T cell repertoires in COVID-19. Sequencing used immunoSEQ multiplex PCR; TCRdb keeps in-frame clones, though not all of them. The sample lists nearly 110,000 clones; 65% to 80% were seen once. This receptor was obtained from a man in his 70s with acute or convalescent COVID-19. Sample: peripheral blood. The chain is built from TRBV6-5 and TRBJ1-2; D is unclear. CDR3 nucleotide sequence: TGTGCCAGCAGTTACGACCGGGGTCCAGGTGGCTACACCTTC. The encoded protein is CASSYDRGPGGYTF.